These T cell receptor beta chains were read from a single sample in a study of T cells in tumors after PD-1 blockade. Sequencing was performed with immunoSEQ multiplex PCR; in TCRdb, only in-frame clones are kept and a portion is missing. The sample yields 55,000 to 70,000 clones, just under 80% seen once. This material consisted of PBMCs, taken before anti-PD-1 treatment. These receptors all stem from a human donor with basal cell carcinoma. Each CDR3 is given with its conserved first and last residue. A D gene is named only where the DNA matches it firmly. The size of a clone is reported for some rows only, either as once, few or many, or as a class for expanded clones.

V	J	length	D	size	CDR3	DNA
TRBV29-1	TRBJ1-1	13	NA	once	CSVGKGGNTEAFF	TGCAGCGTTGGAAAGGGGGGGAACACTGAAGCTTTCTTT
TRBV2	TRBJ1-1	14	NA	few	CASSDRKADTEAFF	TGTGCCAGCAGTGATAGAAAAGCGGACACTGAAGCTTTCTTT
TRBV9	TRBJ2-3	13	TRBD2	NA	CASRAGSTDTQYF	TGTGCCAGCAGAGCGGGGAGCACAGATACGCAGTATTTT
TRBV9	TRBJ2-7	15	TRBD1	NA	CASSPWTGSVYEQYF	TGTGCCAGCAGCCCTTGGACAGGGAGCGTCTACGAGCAGTACTTC
TRBV7-8	TRBJ1-2	14	TRBD1	NA	CASNRGFGSYGYTF	TGTGCCAGCAACAGGGGCTTCGGTAGCTATGGCTACACCTTC
TRBV7-9	TRBJ2-5	14	NA	once	CASSRTGTDGTQYF	TGTGCCAGCAGCCGGACCGGGACGGACGGGACCCAGTACTTC
TRBV6-5	TRBJ2-1	15	NA	NA	CASTRFHGSYNEQFF	TGTGCCAGCACGAGATTCCATGGGTCCTACAATGAGCAGTTCTTC
TRBV25-1	TRBJ2-7	14	TRBD1	NA	CASSKTGVTYEQYF	TGTGCCAGCAGTAAGACAGGGGTTACCTACGAGCAGTACTTC
TRBV30	TRBJ2-5	14	TRBD1	once	CAWSVGGLKETQYF	TGTGCCTGGAGTGTAGGGGGCCTGAAAGAGACCCAGTACTTC
TRBV7-9	TRBJ1-4	12	NA	NA	CASSIKNEKLFF	TGTGCCAGCAGTATTAAAAATGAAAAACTGTTTTTT
TRBV6-1	TRBJ2-1	15	NA	NA	CASSEGQRVGSEQFF	TGTGCCAGCAGTGAAGGGCAGCGGGTCGGTAGTGAGCAGTTCTTC
TRBV19	TRBJ1-1	17	TRBD1	once	CASSIARQGRGNTEAFF	TGTGCCAGTAGTATAGCAAGACAGGGAAGGGGGAACACTGAAGCTTTCTTT
TRBV4-2	TRBJ2-5	15	NA	NA	CASSQGPLGKETQYF	TGTGCCAGCAGCCAAGGACCTTTAGGAAAAGAGACCCAGTACTTC
TRBV5-6	TRBJ1-4	17	NA	NA	CASSGSRSAATNEKLFF	TGTGCCAGCAGCGGGTCCAGGAGCGCAGCAACTAATGAAAAACTGTTTTTT
TRBV5-1	TRBJ1-4	14	NA	NA	CASSLGSEFEKLFF	TGCGCCAGCAGCTTGGGATCAGAATTTGAAAAACTGTTTTTT
TRBV5-1	TRBJ1-1	15	NA	once	CASSPGRKLNTEAFF	TGCGCCAGCAGCCCAGGGCGGAAACTGAACACTGAAGCTTTCTTT
TRBV7-2	TRBJ1-2	14	NA	NA	CASSFRLSNYGYTF	TGTGCCAGCAGCTTCAGACTCTCTAACTATGGCTACACCTTC
TRBV5-4	TRBJ2-7	15	TRBD1	NA	CASRPASQGWEKQYF	TGTGCCAGCAGACCCGCCTCACAGGGGTGGGAAAAGCAGTACTTC
TRBV24-1	TRBJ2-1	14	TRBD1	once	CATSAGGSYNEQFF	TGTGCCACCAGCGCAGGGGGCTCCTACAATGAGCAGTTCTTC
TRBV12-5	TRBJ1-5	13	NA	NA	CASGIGINQPQHF	TGTGCTAGTGGTATCGGGATCAATCAGCCCCAGCATTTT
TRBV5-4	TRBJ2-2	19	NA	NA	CASSEDSIIGRRHTGELFF	TGTGCCAGCAGCGAGGACAGCATTATCGGTAGACGCCACACCGGGGAGCTGTTTTTT
TRBV29-1	TRBJ2-3	13	NA	NA	CSVEGATQDTQYF	TGCAGCGTTGAAGGGGCTACGCAAGATACGCAGTATTTT
TRBV24-1	TRBJ2-5	14	TRBD2	NA	CATSSSGGMETQYF	TGTGCCACCAGTTCTAGCGGGGGGATGGAGACCCAGTACTTC
TRBV10-3	TRBJ2-1	11	NA	NA	CAIGGGGEQFF	TGTGCCATCGGGGGGGGCGGTGAGCAGTTCTTC
TRBV18	TRBJ2-7	13	TRBD1	once	CASSPKQGHEQYF	TGTGCCAGCTCACCAAAACAGGGGCACGAGCAGTACTTC
TRBV19	TRBJ1-6	16	TRBD1	NA	CASSTQGALVNSPLHF	TGTGCCAGTAGTACACAGGGGGCACTCGTTAATTCACCCCTCCACTTT
TRBV4-2	TRBJ1-1	16	NA	NA	CASSQDSSALNTEAFF	TGTGCCAGCAGCCAAGATTCGTCGGCTTTGAACACTGAAGCTTTCTTT
TRBV2	TRBJ1-1	16	TRBD1	NA	CASSLNQGALNTEAFF	TGTGCCAGCAGCCTAAACCAGGGGGCGCTGAACACTGAAGCTTTCTTT
TRBV12-3/TRBV12-4	TRBJ1-2	13	TRBD1	once	CASSPDRVLGYTF	TGTGCCAGCAGCCCGGACAGGGTCCTTGGCTACACCTTC
TRBV5-1	TRBJ2-1	17	TRBD2	NA	CASSLGLAGPGNNEQFF	TGCGCCAGCAGCTTGGGGCTAGCGGGACCAGGAAACAATGAGCAGTTCTTC
TRBV6-6	TRBJ2-1	14	NA	few	CASSDEGSYNEQFF	TGTGCCAGCAGCGATGAAGGCTCCTACAATGAGCAGTTCTTC
TRBV19	TRBJ1-2	14	TRBD1	NA	CASSIGQGFYGYTF	TGTGCCAGTAGTATAGGACAGGGGTTCTATGGCTACACCTTC
TRBV6-5	TRBJ1-2	14	NA	NA	CASSPHSTNYGYTF	TGTGCCAGCAGCCCACATAGCACTAACTATGGCTACACCTTC
TRBV2	TRBJ2-5	15	NA	NA	CASQDSVLYQETQYF	TGTGCCAGCCAAGATAGCGTCTTGTACCAAGAGACCCAGTACTTC
TRBV5-6	TRBJ2-2	17	NA	few	CASTQDETLSLSGELFF	TGTGCCAGCACCCAAGATGAGACTCTCAGCTTGTCCGGGGAGCTGTTTTTT
TRBV10-3	TRBJ2-7	14	NA	NA	CAISESQGTHEQYF	TGTGCCATCAGTGAGTCCCAGGGAACCCACGAGCAGTACTTC
TRBV24-1	TRBJ1-4	16	NA	NA	CATSGTREATNEKLFF	TGTGCCACCAGTGGTACAAGGGAGGCAACTAATGAAAAACTGTTTTTT
TRBV5-6	TRBJ2-5	16	NA	NA	CASSLGVAWNQETQYF	TGTGCCAGCAGCCTCGGCGTAGCATGGAACCAAGAGACCCAGTACTTC
TRBV19	TRBJ2-5	15	TRBD2	NA	CASSMASGGQETQYF	TGTGCCAGTAGTATGGCTAGCGGGGGCCAAGAGACCCAGTACTTC
TRBV19	TRBJ2-7	16	TRBD2	NA	CASSIKPPSGAYEQYF	TGTGCCAGTAGTATCAAACCTCCTAGCGGGGCCTACGAGCAGTACTTC
TRBV30	TRBJ1-5	14	NA	NA	CAWRGPGDNQPQHF	TGTGCCTGGAGGGGGCCAGGGGACAATCAGCCCCAGCATTTT
TRBV6-5	TRBJ1-5	12	TRBD1	NA	CASRTGGRPQHF	TGTGCCAGCAGAACAGGGGGTCGGCCCCAGCATTTT
TRBV5-1	TRBJ2-7	15	TRBD2	NA	CASSLTTSGVYEQYF	TGCGCCAGCAGCTTGACCACTAGCGGGGTCTACGAGCAGTACTTC
TRBV4-1	TRBJ2-3	15	TRBD1	NA	CASSLDRGRKDTQYF	TGCGCCAGCAGCCTTGACAGGGGCCGTAAAGATACGCAGTATTTT
TRBV30	TRBJ2-2	13	NA	once	CAWKLEMSRELFF	TGTGCCTGGAAACTGGAAATGAGCAGGGAGCTGTTTTTT
TRBV4-1	TRBJ2-2	16	NA	NA	CASSQVGQGNTGELFF	TGCGCCAGCAGCCAAGTAGGCCAGGGTAACACCGGGGAGCTGTTTTTT
TRBV18	TRBJ2-7	12	NA	NA	CASSPGDYEQYF	TGTGCCAGCTCCCCGGGAGACTACGAGCAGTACTTC
TRBV19	TRBJ2-3	13	NA	NA	CASSIDPEDTQYF	TGTGCCAGTAGTATAGATCCCGAAGATACGCAGTATTTT
TRBV3-1/TRBV3-2	TRBJ1-4	13	NA	NA	CASNRYGDEKLFF	TGTGCCAGCAACAGGTATGGCGATGAAAAACTGTTTTTT